These T cell receptor beta chains were read from a single sample in a study of T cells in tumors after PD-1 blockade. Assay: immunoSEQ multiplex PCR; the TCRdb copy retains only in-frame clones and omits some. The repertoire holds around 60,000 clones, with just under 80% as singletons. Sequencing was performed on PBMCs, taken before anti-PD-1 treatment. The receptors were gathered from a human donor with basal cell carcinoma. Each CDR3 is given with its conserved first and last residue. D genes are given only for firm matches. A clone size is listed for some rows: how often the clone was seen (once, few, many), or a class if it is expanded.

V,D,size,J,DNA,CDR3
TRBV5-1,NA,NA,TRBJ2-3,TGCGCCAGTCGCACAGGCCAGCCTAGCACAGATACGCAGTATTTT,CASRTGQPSTDTQYF
TRBV6-5,NA,NA,TRBJ2-7,TGTGCCAGCAGTTACCGCCCCGGCTACGAGCAGTACTTC,CASSYRPGYEQYF
TRBV5-5,TRBD2,NA,TRBJ2-2,TGTGCCAGCAGCCGGGGGGGACACTCCACCGGGGAGCTGTTTTTT,CASSRGGHSTGELFF
TRBV19,NA,NA,TRBJ2-3,TGTGCCAGTAGTATCACAGGGTTCACTAGCACAGATACGCAGTATTTT,CASSITGFTSTDTQYF
TRBV6-1,NA,once,TRBJ2-5,TGTGCCAGCAGTTTTGGAGAGACCCAGTACTTC,CASSFGETQYF
TRBV5-6,NA,NA,TRBJ2-1,TGTGCCAGCTCCTCTTACAATGAGCAGTTCTTC,CASSSYNEQFF
TRBV5-1,NA,NA,TRBJ2-7,TGCGCCAGCAGCCTGGACGGATCCTACGAGCAGTACTTC,CASSLDGSYEQYF
TRBV28,TRBD1,NA,TRBJ2-5,TGTGCCAGCAGAAAGCAGGGGGTAGGGGAGACCCAGTACTTC,CASRKQGVGETQYF
TRBV2,NA,NA,TRBJ2-3,TGTGCCAGCAGGGGAGTGGGGATAAGCACAGATACGCAGTATTTT,CASRGVGISTDTQYF
TRBV30,NA,once,TRBJ2-3,TGTGCCTGGAGCGAAGGGAGACCGGGGAAAGATACGCAGTATTTT,CAWSEGRPGKDTQYF
TRBV19,TRBD2,once,TRBJ2-1,TGTGCCAGTACCGATACCATGGGCGGGGGAACAGAGCAGTTCTTC,CASTDTMGGGTEQFF
TRBV6-5,NA,NA,TRBJ2-6,TGTGCCAGCAAGAGACAGTCTGGGGCCAACGTCCTGACTTTC,CASKRQSGANVLTF
TRBV7-6,TRBD1,NA,TRBJ2-2,TGTGCCAGCAGTTTACAGGGGACGCGAGGCACCGGGGAGCTGTTTTTT,CASSLQGTRGTGELFF
TRBV6-1,NA,NA,TRBJ2-3,TGTGCCAGCAGTGAATGGTCTGGGCAGTATTTT,CASSEWSGQYF
TRBV7-7,NA,NA,TRBJ1-4,TGTGCTAGCAGCTTAGCAGTAACAACTAATGAAAAACTGTTTTTT,CASSLAVTTNEKLFF
TRBV3-1/TRBV3-2,NA,NA,TRBJ1-1,TGTGCCAGCAGCCAAGAACAGGACCGTGAAGCTTTCTTT,CASSQEQDREAFF
TRBV29-1,TRBD1,NA,TRBJ2-7,TGCAGCGCCAACGTGGGGACAGGACTCTACGAGCAGTACTTC,CSANVGTGLYEQYF
TRBV10-3,TRBD1,NA,TRBJ2-1,TGTGCCATCAGTGAACGACAGGGAGATGAGCAGTTCTTC,CAISERQGDEQFF
TRBV19,NA,NA,TRBJ1-2,TGTGCCAGTAGTAGGAGGCAAAACTATGGCTACACCTTC,CASSRRQNYGYTF
TRBV9,TRBD2,NA,TRBJ2-1,TGTGCCAGCAGCCCAGGGGGGACTAGCGGCCGCAATGAGCAGTTCTTC,CASSPGGTSGRNEQFF
TRBV27,TRBD1,once,TRBJ1-2,TGTGCCAGCAGTACCCGGGTGCGACAGGGGAACTATGGCTACACCTTC,CASSTRVRQGNYGYTF
TRBV9,NA,NA,TRBJ2-2,TGTGCCAGCAGCGTAGGAAGAGCGAACACCGGGGAGCTGTTTTTT,CASSVGRANTGELFF
TRBV6-5,NA,NA,TRBJ2-2,TGTGCCTCACGGTATGACCGCGCGAACACCGGGGAGCTGTTTTTT,CASRYDRANTGELFF
TRBV6-6,TRBD1,NA,TRBJ1-2,TGTGCCAGCAGTCAAGGGACAGGAGGCCCCTATGGCTACACCTTC,CASSQGTGGPYGYTF
TRBV6-5,NA,NA,TRBJ1-5,TGTGCCAGCTATACATCTTTGGGAGGGCCCCAGCATTTT,CASYTSLGGPQHF
TRBV19,TRBD1,NA,TRBJ2-1,TGTGCCAGTACCGGGGGGACAGGGGTTTACAATGAGCAGTTCTTC,CASTGGTGVYNEQFF
TRBV10-3,TRBD1,NA,TRBJ1-6,TGTGCCTCAAGGGGACAGGGTAATTCACCCCTCCACTTT,CASRGQGNSPLHF
TRBV5-1,TRBD2,NA,TRBJ2-1,TGCGCCAGCAGTCTCCCTAGCGGGGCGACCTACAATGAGCAGTTCTTC,CASSLPSGATYNEQFF
TRBV6-4,NA,NA,TRBJ2-5,TGTGCCAGCAGTCCTACAGGGATGGAAGAGACCCAGTACTTC,CASSPTGMEETQYF
TRBV6-6,TRBD2,NA,TRBJ2-3,TGTGCCAGCAGGACTGGGACTATAACAGATACGCAGTATTTT,CASRTGTITDTQYF
TRBV5-1,NA,NA,TRBJ1-2,TGCGCCAGCAGCTTGGACAGGGTAGACTATGGCTACACCTTC,CASSLDRVDYGYTF
TRBV7-9,NA,few,TRBJ1-6,TGTGCCAGCAGCTTACGGGGGCCGGGGAATTCACCCCTCCACTTT,CASSLRGPGNSPLHF
TRBV6-2/TRBV6-3,TRBD1,NA,TRBJ1-2,TGTGCCAGCAGTTTGAACCGGGACAGGATCTATGGTGGCTACACCTTC,CASSLNRDRIYGGYTF
TRBV5-4,NA,NA,TRBJ1-1,TGTGCCAGCAGCAAGCAGCAGGGTGAAAACACTGAAGCTTTCTTT,CASSKQQGENTEAFF
TRBV5-1,TRBD1,NA,TRBJ1-2,TGCGCCAGCACCGGGACAGGGAATGGCTACACCTTC,CASTGTGNGYTF
TRBV6-5,NA,NA,TRBJ2-7,TGTGCCAGCAGCTCACATGTCTACGAGCAGTACTTC,CASSSHVYEQYF
TRBV5-1,NA,NA,TRBJ1-1,TGCGCCAGCAGCTTTGGCAGGGGGAACACTGAAGCTTTCTTT,CASSFGRGNTEAFF
TRBV12-5,NA,NA,TRBJ2-5,TGTGCTAGTGGTTTGCACAGGGGGAGGGTAGAGACCCAGTACTTC,CASGLHRGRVETQYF
TRBV2,TRBD1,once,TRBJ2-2,TGTGCCGGCAAGGGGGCTTTAAACACCGGGGAGCTGTTTTTT,CAGKGALNTGELFF
TRBV4-1,NA,NA,TRBJ2-5,TGCGCCAGCAGCCAATGGCGGGAAGAGACCCAGTACTTC,CASSQWREETQYF
TRBV20-1,NA,NA,TRBJ2-7,TGCAGTGCGGGCTCTAAAGGCGAGCAGTACTTC,CSAGSKGEQYF
TRBV5-1,NA,NA,TRBJ2-3,TGCGCCAGCAGCTTGGTTAGCGCCCGCGCGGATACGCAGTATTTT,CASSLVSARADTQYF
TRBV30,TRBD2,NA,TRBJ2-7,TGTGCCTGGGCCAAGGGACTAGCGGGCTTCTACGAGCAGTGCTTC,CAWAKGLAGFYEQCF
TRBV15,NA,few,TRBJ1-3,TGTGCCACCAGCAGAGTACCTTCAAACGCCATATATTTT,CATSRVPSNAIYF
TRBV30,NA,NA,TRBJ1-2,TGTGCCTGGAGCCTATCGGAGATTAACTATGGCTACACCTTC,CAWSLSEINYGYTF
TRBV7-3,NA,NA,TRBJ2-3,TGTGCCAGCAGCTTAGCGGGGGCCACAGATACGCAGTATTTT,CASSLAGATDTQYF
TRBV7-6,NA,NA,TRBJ2-3,TGTGCCAGCAGCCCAGTCGGGGGAGCTAGCACAGATACGCAGTATTTT,CASSPVGGASTDTQYF
TRBV29-1,TRBD1,NA,TRBJ1-1,TGCAGCGTGGCTCCGAGTAGGGGGCGTAACACTGAAGCTTTCTTT,CSVAPSRGRNTEAFF
TRBV29-1,TRBD2,NA,TRBJ2-3,TGCAGCGGAATCACTAGCGGGCCTAGCACAGATACGCAGTATTTT,CSGITSGPSTDTQYF
TRBV15,NA,NA,TRBJ1-1,TGTGCCACCAGCAGGGGAGAAAACACTGAAGCTTTCTTT,CATSRGENTEAFF
TRBV21-1,NA,NA,TRBJ1-1,TGTGCCAGCAGCAAAAAACAGGATGGAATAGTACAGAAAGCTTTCTTT,CASSKKQDGIVQKAFF
TRBV20-1,NA,NA,TRBJ2-5,TGCAGTGCGGAGGGGCAAGAGACCCAGTACTTC,CSAEGQETQYF
TRBV7-8,TRBD1,NA,TRBJ1-1,TGTGCCAGCAGCTTAGCCGACAGGGCGAGCACTGAAGCTTTCTTT,CASSLADRASTEAFF
TRBV11-3,NA,NA,TRBJ2-3,TGTGCCAGCAGCTCGCGGGACCCACGCACAGATACGCAGTATTTT,CASSSRDPRTDTQYF
TRBV5-6,NA,NA,TRBJ1-5,TGTGCCAGCAGTGGGGGTAGCAATCAGCCCCAGCATTTT,CASSGGSNQPQHF
TRBV12-3/TRBV12-4,TRBD1,NA,TRBJ1-2,TGTGCCAGCAGTTTAGCAGGGGGCGGTGGCTACACCTTC,CASSLAGGGGYTF
TRBV5-1,NA,NA,TRBJ2-7,TGCGCCAGCAGCTTGGTGGTCAGCCCCTACGAGCAGTACTTC,CASSLVVSPYEQYF
TRBV6-1,NA,once,TRBJ1-6,TGTGCCAGCAGTGAAGTGGGAACACGTAATTCACCCCTCCACTTT,CASSEVGTRNSPLHF